A selection of T cell receptor beta chains follows, all from one sample in a study of blood T cell repertoires in COVID-19. TCRdb's table, derived via immunoSEQ multiplex PCR, lists solely in-frame clones and lacks some. The sample includes fewer than 250,000 clones, approximately 78% of them seen just once. The sequenced sample was peripheral blood. The source of these receptors is a woman older than 75 with acute or convalescent COVID-19. Both conserved end residues are trimmed from each CDR3.

>TRBV9|TRBJ1-1
ASSALEYTEAF
>TRBV7-3|TRBJ2-3
ASSLKGASGVPDTQY
>TRBV27|TRBJ1-6
ASSFTGRALH
>TRBV4-2|TRBJ2-6
ASSQETNRGIGGANVLT
>TRBV6-6|TRBJ2-7
ASGQAPHEQY
>TRBV12-5|TRBJ2-6
ASGLVLSLKIRVGGGANVLT
>TRBV5-6|TRBJ1-2
ASSLAPDGYT
>TRBV28|TRBJ1-4
ASSVQGNEKLF
>TRBV30|TRBJ1-1
AWTGGSTEAF
>TRBV2|TRBJ2-2
ASSRLPTGELF
>TRBV18|TRBJ2-7
ASSPVRTGSYEQY
>TRBV11-3|TRBJ2-1
ASSAGGLYNEQF
>TRBV5-1|TRBJ2-3
ASSKGTSGIADTQY
>TRBV15|TRBJ1-5
ATSRETADPRGQPQH
>TRBV7-2|TRBJ1-3
ASSLEKGLGGNTIY
>TRBV9|TRBJ2-1
ASSAGWADNEQF
>TRBV11-1|TRBJ2-7
ASSADREVGDEQY
>TRBV6-2/TRBV6-3|TRBJ1-1
ASSYSSTEAF
>TRBV27|TRBJ2-5
ASSLRLAGGLGETQY
>TRBV2|TRBJ2-7
ASSGQGYEQY
>TRBV5-1|TRBJ2-1
ASSAGVAGVDEQF
>TRBV5-1|TRBJ2-2
ASNDKGGSTGELF
>TRBV10-3|TRBJ2-3
AISAGGPDTQY
>TRBV18|TRBJ2-7
ASSPGLDSYEQY
>TRBV20-1|TRBJ2-7
SAVHETIKY
>TRBV18|TRBJ1-5
ASSPQGAPTQPQH
>TRBV27|TRBJ1-4
ASSRSSNEKLF